Below, 7 T cell receptor beta chains from the same sample are listed, as sequenced in a study of Ad26.COV2.S vaccination and SARS-CoV-2 variants listed by TCRdb under 2021. What the treatment or condition label conveys for this sample: over 15 received Ad26.COV2.S at low or high dose, single or two shots; about 5 received placebo; per-sample allocation not given. For vaccine and placebo recipients, the sequenced repertoires came from samples collected on day 63 after the first injection. The method was the immunoSEQ multiplex PCR assay. In its TCRdb copy, this immuneACCESS table keeps in-frame sequences only and misses some clones. Where compared with another copy, unresolved V genes explain less than half of these, and the others have no known cause. For this sample there are around 250,000 clones; around 88% appear just once. Roughly 3% of the sample goes to the ten largest clones. The sequenced sample was peripheral blood, obtained in a trial of Ad26.COV2.S vaccine versus placebo. These receptors were taken from a person aged 18 to 59 who received the Ad26.COV2.S COVID-19 vaccine or a placebo.

V is TRBV7-2 and J is TRBJ2-1; D unresolved. The ends were cut back, 5 bases at V and 5 bases at J, with 16 bases in the middle. Germline CDR1 reads SGHTA; CDR2 reads FQGNSA. The CDR3 is 15 residues long. CDR3 in DNA: TGTGCCAGCAGCACCTCCTTTCGGAAAAACAATGAGCAGTTCTTC. It specifies CASSTSFRKNNEQFF.

The chain joins TRBV19 to TRBJ2-5; 13 nucleotides line up with TRBD2. The CDR3 length is 17 residues. Germline CDR1 is LNHDA and CDR2 is SQIVND (reference sequence). Unmatched junction bases numbered 10, after V lost 3 bases and J lost 6 bases. CDR3 in amino acids: CASSIGTSGTSGKTQYF. DNA for the CDR3: TGTGCCAGTAGTATCGGGACTAGCGGGACCTCCGGAAAGACCCAGTACTTC.

The gene calls are TRBV5-1 and TRBJ2-1, with 12 bases aligning to TRBD2. Germline loops: CDR1 SGHRS, CDR2 YFSETQ. There are 16 residues in the CDR3. The V gene end was trimmed by 5 bases and the J gene end by 8 bases; junction bases not matched to a gene: 11. The CDR3 is CASSLGGLAGRHEQFF. CDR3 coding DNA: TGCGCCAGCAGTCTGGGAGGACTAGCGGGACGGCATGAGCAGTTCTTC.

The rearrangement joins TRBV19 to TRBJ2-1, with D unclear. Germline V CDR1 and CDR2: LNHDA, SQIVND (reference sequence). The CDR3 extends over 18 amino acids. Trimming left V 3 bases short and J 0 bases short, with 18 bases between. The CDR3: CASSIGWAVASSYNEQFF. For the CDR3, the DNA is TGTGCCAGTAGTATTGGATGGGCGGTTGCTAGCTCCTACAATGAGCAGTTCTTC.

The chain joins TRBV11-2 to TRBJ2-3; 11 positions match TRBD2. This CDR3 spans 15 amino acids. V shed 7 bases, J shed 3 bases, and the junction held 6 bases outside the gene matches. CDR1 and CDR2 (germline): SGHAT, FQNNGV. The chain's CDR3 is CASTRPSGRTDTQYF. DNA of the CDR3: TGTGCCAGCACCCGCCCTAGCGGGAGGACAGATACGCAGTATTTT.

The V call is TRBV3-1 (or the pseudogene TRBV3-2), the J call TRBJ2-1; D is unclear. Germline values: CDR1 LGHDT, CDR2 YNNKEL (reference sequence). The V and J ends lost 2 bases and 8 bases respectively, with 7 bases between them. The CDR3 runs 12 residues. The CDR3 bases are TGTGCCAGCAGCCAAACCCGTGATGAGCAGTTCTTC. Translation: CASSQTRDEQFF.

This rearrangement joins TRBV30 to TRBJ2-1, with D perhaps matching TRBD1 (5 bases). CDR3 length: 13 amino acids. V shed 8 bases and J shed 9 bases, with 20 bases lying between them. In germline, CDR1 is GTSNPN, CDR2 SVGIG (reference sequence). The DNA of the CDR3 is TGTGCCGGGTGGGGCATAGGTGCTGCTGAGCAGTTCTTC. Protein: CAGWGIGAAEQFF.